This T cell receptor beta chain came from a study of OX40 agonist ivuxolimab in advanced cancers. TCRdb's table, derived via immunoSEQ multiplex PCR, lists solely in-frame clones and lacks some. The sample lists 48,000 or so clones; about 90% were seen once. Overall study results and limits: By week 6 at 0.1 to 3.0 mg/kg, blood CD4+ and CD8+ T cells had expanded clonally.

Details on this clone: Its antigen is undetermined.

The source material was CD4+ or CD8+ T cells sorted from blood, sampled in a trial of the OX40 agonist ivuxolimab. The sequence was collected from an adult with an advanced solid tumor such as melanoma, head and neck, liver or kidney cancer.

The CDR3: CASSFRRTSNEKLFF. In DNA, the CDR3 is TGTGCCAGCAGCTTTAGACGGACATCTAATGAAAAACTGTTTTTT. This chain connects TRBV13 to TRBJ1-4; TRBD1 might be the D (5 bases). This CDR3 is built from 15 residues. CDR1 PRHDT and CDR2 FYEKMQ come from the germline V gene (reference sequence). V was shortened by 3 bases and J by 3 bases, with 11 bases between the two germline ends.